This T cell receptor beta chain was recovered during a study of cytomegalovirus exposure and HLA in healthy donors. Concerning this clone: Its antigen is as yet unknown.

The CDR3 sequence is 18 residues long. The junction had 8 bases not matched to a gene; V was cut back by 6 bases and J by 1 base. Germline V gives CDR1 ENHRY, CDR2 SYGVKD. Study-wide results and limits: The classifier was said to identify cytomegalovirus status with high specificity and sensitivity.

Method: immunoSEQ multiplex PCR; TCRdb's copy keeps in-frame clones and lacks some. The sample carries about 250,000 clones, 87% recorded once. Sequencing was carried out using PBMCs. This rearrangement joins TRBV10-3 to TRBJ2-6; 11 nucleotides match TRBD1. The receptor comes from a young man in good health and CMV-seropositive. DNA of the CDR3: TGTGCCATCAGCCCTCTTGGACAGGGGGCTTCTGGGGCCAACGTCCTGACTTTC. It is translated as CAISPLGQGASGANVLTF.